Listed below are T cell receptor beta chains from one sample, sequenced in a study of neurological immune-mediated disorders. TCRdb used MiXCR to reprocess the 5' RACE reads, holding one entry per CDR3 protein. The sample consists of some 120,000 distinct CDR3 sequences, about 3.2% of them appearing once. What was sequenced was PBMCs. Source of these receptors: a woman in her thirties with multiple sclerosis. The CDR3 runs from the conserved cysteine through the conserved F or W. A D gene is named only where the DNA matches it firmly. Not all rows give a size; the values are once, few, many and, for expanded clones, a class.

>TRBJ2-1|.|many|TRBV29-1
CSVEVAPRNEQFF
TGCAGCGTTGAAGTGGCCCCCAGGAATGAGCAGTTCTTC
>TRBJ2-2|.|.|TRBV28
CARSLGTGELFF
TGTGCCAGAAGTTTGGGGACCGGGGAGCTGTTTTTT
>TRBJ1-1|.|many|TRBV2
CASVTGNLGAEAFF
TGTGCCAGCGTAACAGGTAATTTGGGCGCTGAAGCTTTCTTT
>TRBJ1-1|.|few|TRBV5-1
CASSLDRMNTEAFF
TGCGCCAGCAGCTTGGATCGTATGAACACTGAAGCTTTCTTT
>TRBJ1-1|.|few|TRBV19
CASSPTTANTEAFF
TGTGCCAGTAGTCCCACGACAGCGAACACTGAAGCTTTCTTT
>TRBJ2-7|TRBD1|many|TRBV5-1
CASSPGYGQGTYEQYF
TGCGCCAGCAGCCCTGGATATGGACAGGGCACCTACGAGCAGTACTTC
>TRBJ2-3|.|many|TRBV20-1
CSAFRSFTDTQYF
TGCAGTGCTTTTCGCTCATTCACAGATACGCAGTATTTT
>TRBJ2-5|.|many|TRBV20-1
CSAYPPLETQYF
TGCAGTGCCTATCCACCCCTAGAGACCCAGTACTTC
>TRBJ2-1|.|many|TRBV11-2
CASSIHSDGAFF
TGTGCCAGCAGCATCCACTCGGACGGGGCGTTCTTC
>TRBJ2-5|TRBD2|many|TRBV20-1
CSAETSGGQETQYF
TGCAGTGCTGAGACTAGCGGGGGACAAGAGACCCAGTACTTC
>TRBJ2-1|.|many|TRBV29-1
CSVGASNEQFF
TGCAGCGTTGGGGCTAGCAATGAGCAGTTCTTC
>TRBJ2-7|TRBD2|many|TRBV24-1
CATTRRGETSGSPYEQYF
TGTGCCACCACCCGACGGGGGGAGACTAGCGGGAGTCCCTACGAGCAGTACTTC
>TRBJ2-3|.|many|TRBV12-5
CASGLMGTDTQYF
TGTGCTAGTGGTTTGATGGGAACAGATACGCAGTATTTT
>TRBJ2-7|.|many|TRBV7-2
CASSFSDAYEQYF
TGTGCCAGCAGCTTTTCCGATGCCTACGAGCAGTACTTC
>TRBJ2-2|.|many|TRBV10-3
CAISVTADLRELFF
TGTGCCATCAGTGTGACAGCGGATCTCAGGGAGCTGTTTTTT
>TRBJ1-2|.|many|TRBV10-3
CAISDEDGRGHGYTF
TGTGCCATCAGTGATGAGGACGGTCGTGGGCATGGCTACACCTTC
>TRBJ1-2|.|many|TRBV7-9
CASSHMESWGYTF
TGTGCCAGCAGCCATATGGAGTCTTGGGGCTACACCTTC
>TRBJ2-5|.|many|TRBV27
CASSLQGVGQTQYF
TGTGCCAGCAGTTTACAGGGCGTAGGACAGACCCAGTACTTC
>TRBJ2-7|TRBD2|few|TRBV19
CASSRGGSLDEQYF
TGTGCCAGTAGTCGTGGCGGGAGTCTCGACGAGCAGTACTTC
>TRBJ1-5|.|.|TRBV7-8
CASSLGGAGDQPQHF
TGTGCCAGCAGCTTAGGAGGGGCGGGTGATCAGCCCCAGCATTTT
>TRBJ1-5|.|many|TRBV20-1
CSANSGRAKNQPQHF
TGCAGTGCTAACTCGGGGAGGGCCAAGAATCAGCCCCAGCATTTT
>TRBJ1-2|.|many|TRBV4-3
CASSQDGVTNYGYTF
TGCGCCAGCAGCCAAGATGGGGTGACTAACTATGGCTACACCTTC
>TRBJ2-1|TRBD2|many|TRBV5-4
CASSGYTSGGRNEQFF
TGTGCCAGCAGCGGATACACTAGCGGGGGTCGTAATGAGCAGTTCTTC
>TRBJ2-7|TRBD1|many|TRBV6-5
CASTGWGTGGYEQYF
TGTGCCAGCACTGGCTGGGGGACAGGAGGCTACGAGCAGTACTTC
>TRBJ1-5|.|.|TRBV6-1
CAARRFDVVGKPQHF
TGTGCCGCTCGAAGGTTTGACGTCGTAGGAAAGCCGCAGCATTTT
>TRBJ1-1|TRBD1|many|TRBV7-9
CASSFGQGIPEAFF
TGTGCCAGCAGCTTCGGACAGGGAATCCCTGAAGCTTTCTTT
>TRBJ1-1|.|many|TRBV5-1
CASSLHALRGNTEAFF
TGCGCCAGCAGCCTCCACGCTCTAAGGGGGAACACTGAAGCTTTCTTT
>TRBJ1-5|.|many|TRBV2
CASSQEVTQPQHF
TGTGCCAGCAGTCAGGAGGTAACACAGCCCCAGCATTTT
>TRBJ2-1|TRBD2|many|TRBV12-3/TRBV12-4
CASVDSGKNSYNEQFF
TGTGCCAGTGTGGATAGCGGGAAAAACTCCTACAATGAGCAGTTCTTC
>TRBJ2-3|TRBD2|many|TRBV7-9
CASSPSAGVGDTQYF
TGTGCCAGCAGCCCAAGTGCGGGAGTGGGAGATACGCAGTATTTT
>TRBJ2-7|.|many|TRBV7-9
CASSFLDRNYEQYF
TGTGCCAGCAGCTTTCTGGACAGAAACTACGAGCAGTACTTC
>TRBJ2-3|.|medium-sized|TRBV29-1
CSVGTDTQYF
TGCAGCGTTGGAACGGATACGCAGTATTTT
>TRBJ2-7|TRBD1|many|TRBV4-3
CASSRQTGQGSYEQYF
TGCGCCAGCAGCAGACAAACGGGACAGGGGTCCTACGAGCAGTACTTC
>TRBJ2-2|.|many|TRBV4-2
CASSQDPLPSGELFF
TGTGCCAGCAGCCAAGATCCCCTCCCCTCCGGGGAGCTGTTTTTT